This T cell receptor (beta chain) was captured in a study of blood T cell repertoires in COVID-19. Across the study: The United States, Italy and Spain supplied acute and convalescent COVID-19 samples.

Participants had their cohort set by participant-reported clinical history. The table lists this clone with a count of one. In the authors' methods: It was from reference gene primer amplification that nucleated cell counts were estimated. Method: immunoSEQ multiplex PCR; TCRdb's copy keeps in-frame clones and lacks some. That table gives V, J and clone size, and the DNA gave D and trimming. The data hold roughly 250,000 clones, with approximately 90% observed a single time. Germline V gene lookup returns CDR1 SGHTA and CDR2 FQGNSA. Deletions cut 5 bases from V and 2 bases from J, with 9 bases between. This CDR3 region has 14 residues.

Source material: PBMCs or T cells enriched from blood (not recorded which). This sequence originates from a young woman who had recovered from COVID-19. This sequence joins TRBV7-2 and TRBJ2-2, with D maybe TRBD2 (5 bases). The CDR3 DNA is TGTGCCAGCAGCGCCCCTAGCAACACCGGGGAGCTGTTTTTT. Translation gives CASSAPSNTGELFF.